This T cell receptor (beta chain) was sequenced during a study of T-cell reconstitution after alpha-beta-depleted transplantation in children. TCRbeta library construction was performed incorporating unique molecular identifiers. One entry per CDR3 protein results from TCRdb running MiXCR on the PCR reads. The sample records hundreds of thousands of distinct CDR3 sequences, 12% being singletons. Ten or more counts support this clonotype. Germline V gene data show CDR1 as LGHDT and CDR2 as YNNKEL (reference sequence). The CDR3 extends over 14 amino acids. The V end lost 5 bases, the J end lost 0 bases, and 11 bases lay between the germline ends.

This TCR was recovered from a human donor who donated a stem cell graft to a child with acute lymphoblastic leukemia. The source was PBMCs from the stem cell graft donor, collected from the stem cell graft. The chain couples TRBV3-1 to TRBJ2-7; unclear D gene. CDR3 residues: CASSWAVSSYEQYF. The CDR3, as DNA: TGTGCCAGCAGCTGGGCAGTAAGCTCCTACGAGCAGTACTTC.